This T cell receptor beta chain was recovered during a study of identical twins. Only healthy Caucasians were included as donors. The sample holds many counts of this clonotype. Its antigen is as yet unknown. Germline CDR1 and CDR2: SQVTM and ANQGSEA. The junction had 9 bases not matched to a gene; V was cut back by 6 bases and J by 6 bases. The CDR3 has 16 amino acids. The cDNA had a unique molecular identifier and a template-switch universal primer site. Using its own MiXCR run on the 5' RACE reads, TCRdb lists one record per CDR3 protein. The sample shows 300,000 to 350,000 distinct CDR3 sequences, around an eighth of them seen only once. Study-level findings and limits: Analyses of zero insertions could be partly confounded by invariant MAIT and iNKT cells. Reduced insertions were recorded for abundant cord blood beta clonotypes, with no such pattern in memory repertoires.

This same sample was also part of a study on yellow fever vaccine responses in identical twins.

The chain carries TRBV29-1 and TRBJ2-1, with 15 positions matching TRBD2. This TCR derives from a woman between 18 and 29 years old in good health. Sequencing was done on a sample of CD8+ T cells sorted from blood. CDR3 protein: CSVLGLAGGVGNEQFF. In DNA form, the CDR3 reads TGCAGCGTCCTGGGACTAGCGGGAGGTGTGGGCAATGAGCAGTTCTTC.